These 11 T cell receptor beta chains were sequenced from one sample in a study of PD-1 blockade in mismatch repair-deficient tumors. The assay was immunoSEQ multiplex PCR, and TCRdb's table has in-frame clones only and misses some. The sample lists some 120,000 clones, about 88% occurring once. The sequences come from peripheral blood, collected 70 to 73 weeks after starting pembrolizumab. The receptors shown here come from an adult with mismatch repair-deficient cancer.

This chain uses TRBV2 with TRBJ2-7, with D perhaps matching TRBD1 or TRBD2 (6 bases each). V shed 5 bases and J shed 6 bases, with 20 bases lying between them. There are 15 residues in the CDR3. The germline V gene encodes CDR1 SNHLY and CDR2 FYNNEI. Here the CDR3 reads CASSFGIRGGGEQYF. The CDR3 nucleotides read TGTGCCAGCAGTTTTGGGATCCGAGGAGGGGGCGAGCAGTACTTC.

This chain joins TRBV7-9 and TRBJ2-2; D is unresolved. The CDR3 runs 17 residues. V was shortened by 5 bases and J by 1 base, with 17 bases between the two germline ends. CDR1 and CDR2 (germline): SEHNR, FQNEAQ (reference sequence). CDR3 DNA sequence: TGTGCCAGCAGCGATAAAAAGATAACTGGGAACACCGGGGAGCTGTTTTTT. Translation: CASSDKKITGNTGELFF.

The chain couples TRBV15 to TRBJ1-4; D perhaps matches TRBD1 (5 bases). The V gene's germline CDR1 is LNHNV and CDR2 YYDKDF (reference sequence). The CDR3 contains 15 residues. The germline V and J ends were trimmed by 3 bases and 8 bases, with 16 bases remaining between them. CDR3 residues: CATSRGGGGGEKLFF. CDR3 in DNA: TGTGCCACCAGCAGGGGCGGGGGAGGTGGGGAAAAACTGTTTTTT. The variable domain in full, with the rest retrieved from reference TRBV15 and TRBJ1-4, is DAMVIQNPRYQVTQFGKPVTLSCSQTLNHNVMYWYQQKSSQAPKLLFHYYDKDFNNEADTPDNFQSRRPNTSFCFLDIRSPGLGDTAMYLCATSRGGGGGEKLFFGSGTQLSVL.

The chain is built from TRBV5-1 and TRBJ2-1; tentatively, D is TRBD2 (6 bases). V was pared by 2 bases and J by 6 bases, with 9 bases between. CDR3 length: 13 amino acids. Germline CDR1 SGHRS, CDR2 YFSETQ. In DNA, the CDR3 is TGCGCCAGCAGCTTAACGGGAGCCAATGAGCAGTTCTTC. Encoded protein: CASSLTGANEQFF.

The chain carries TRBV12-5 and TRBJ2-7, with 9 bases aligning to TRBD2. Trimming cost V 2 bases and J 2 bases; bases outside gene matches: 19. Germline CDR1 LGHNT, CDR2 FRNRAP. The CDR3 runs 20 residues. In DNA form, the CDR3 reads TGTGCTAGTGGTTTGCCACCGACAGGGACTCGACTAGCGGAACCCTACGAGCAGTACTTC. Translation: CASGLPPTGTRLAEPYEQYF. The whole variable domain, remainder taken from reference TRBV12-5 and TRBJ2-7, is DARVTQTPRHKVTEMGQEVTMRCQPILGHNTVFWYRQTMMQGLELLAYFRNRAPLDDSGMPKDRFSAEMPDATLATLKIQPSEPRDSAVYFCASGLPPTGTRLAEPYEQYFGPGTRLTVT.

The chain couples TRBV4-1 to TRBJ1-2; the match to TRBD1 covers 8 bases. The CDR3 covers 16 residues. CDR1 and CDR2 (germline): MGHRA, YSYEKL. Trimming took 0 bases from V and 5 from J; bases not matched to a gene: 8. CDR3 nucleotide sequence: TGCGCCAGCAGCCAAGAACCGGCAGGGGGCGGGTATGGCTACACCTTC. Amino acids: CASSQEPAGGGYGYTF.

The V gene is TRBV6-1, the J gene TRBJ2-3, with TRBD1 identical over 10 bases. Trimming at V came to 6 bases and at J to 8 bases, leaving 8 bases not matched to a gene. In germline, CDR1 is MNHNS, CDR2 SASEGT. CDR3 length equals 14 residues. Here the CDR3 DNA reads TGTGCCAGCAGCTCTGACAGGGGGCGAGGTACGCAGTATTTT. Translation: CASSSDRGRGTQYF.

J is TRBJ2-7 and V is TRBV10-2; D may correspond to TRBD1 or TRBD2 (6 bases each). This CDR3 comprises 13 residues. Germline assignment: CDR1 WSHSY and CDR2 SAAADI. The germline V and J ends were trimmed by 11 bases and 5 bases, with 19 bases remaining between them. The CDR3 DNA follows: TGCGCCGGGTCTGGGGGGCCCGGGAACGAGCAGTACTTC. Its translation is CAGSGGPGNEQYF.

V and J are TRBV7-9 and TRBJ2-7; 8 positions agree with TRBD1. CDR1 SEHNR and CDR2 FQNEAQ come from the germline V gene (reference sequence). The J segment lost 3 bases and the V segment lost 5 bases, leaving 6 bases of the junction unmatched. CDR3 length equals 14 residues. CDR3 loop: CASSATGGSYEQYF. The DNA for the CDR3 is TGTGCCAGCAGCGCTACAGGGGGTAGCTACGAGCAGTACTTC.

A remark on this clone: The same CDR3 arises from other DNA sequences in this sample as well. The chain employs TRBV19 and TRBJ2-7, with 11 nucleotides matching TRBD2. After removal of 6 bases from V and 1 base from J, the junction contained 5 bases not matched to a gene. The CDR3 contains 15 residues. CDR1 is LNHDA, CDR2 SQIVND, per germline (reference sequence). CDR3 nucleotides: TGTGCCAGTAGCCCGAGGACTAGCGGGTCCTACGAGCAGTACTTC. As protein: CASSPRTSGSYEQYF.

The CDR3 region has the DNA TGTGCCAGCAGCCCAACCCCACATCAACAGGGGTTAAACTACGAGCAGTACTTC. This gives the protein CASSPTPHQQGLNYEQYF. This chain connects TRBV7-6 to TRBJ2-7; 7 nucleotides agree with TRBD1. CDR1 and CDR2 from the germline V gene are SGHVS and FNYEAQ. Germline trimming cut 5 bases from V and 3 bases from J; bases unmatched to any gene: 19. CDR3 size: 18 residues.